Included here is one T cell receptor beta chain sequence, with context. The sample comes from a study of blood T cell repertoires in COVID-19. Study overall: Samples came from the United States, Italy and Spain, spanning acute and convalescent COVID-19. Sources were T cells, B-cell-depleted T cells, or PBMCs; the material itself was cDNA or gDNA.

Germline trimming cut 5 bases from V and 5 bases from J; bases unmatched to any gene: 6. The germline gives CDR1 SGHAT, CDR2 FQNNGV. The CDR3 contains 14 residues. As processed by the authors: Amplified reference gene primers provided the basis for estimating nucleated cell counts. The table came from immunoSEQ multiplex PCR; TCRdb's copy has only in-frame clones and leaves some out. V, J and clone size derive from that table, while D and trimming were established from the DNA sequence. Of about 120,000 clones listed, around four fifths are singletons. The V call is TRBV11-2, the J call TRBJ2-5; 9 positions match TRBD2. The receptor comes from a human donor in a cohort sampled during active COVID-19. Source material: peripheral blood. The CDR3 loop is CASSPSGGRETQYF. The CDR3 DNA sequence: TGTGCCAGCAGCCCCAGCGGGGGGAGGGAGACCCAGTACTTC.